This TCR beta chain was found in a study of cytomegalovirus exposure and HLA in healthy donors (dated 2017 in TCRdb). In the study overall: In an earlier analysis of under 750 of the donors, around 300 Gb of sequence data and 117 million unique TCR beta sequences from approximately 180 million T cells were reported. The genetic ancestry cluster associated with self-reported Caucasian donors included 81% of the roughly 400 genotyped donors. HLA typing covered class I and class II loci at four-digit resolution. An early release that covered some 640 HLA-typed donors contained approximately 320 gigabases of sequencing data and 85 million to 100 million unique TCR sequences. A later genetic analysis used genome-wide SNP genotypes for about three fifths of the 666 donors, treating that subset as a discovery cohort. In the later analysis, no new phenotypic data were used to find candidate immune exposures; instead, reliance was placed on TCR beta sequences and their occurrence across donors. The study aimed to test whether signatures of past pathogen exposure could be identified by cataloging public T cell receptors. Roughly 5 DR-DQ haplotypes were handled as single units for association and clustering, since linkage in the cohort was strong. Among 398 genotyped donors of the cohort, an average of around 250,000 unique TCR beta nucleotide sequences was sequenced per donor, of which 15% to 20% were non-productive. The T cell repertoires of under 750 subjects were profiled by immunosequencing and related to cytomegalovirus serostatus. A later analysis re-analyzed previously published TCR beta repertoires from hundreds of donors and added high-resolution HLA genotyping to study TCR occurrence patterns. In an earlier analysis of a few hundred of the donors, high-throughput TCR beta sequencing was used to judge whether each TCR beta V gene segment behaved as functional or pseudogenic. Every discovery cohort repertoire had been produced on one sequencing platform. Typing coverage differed by locus: A, B, C, DRB1 and DQB1 were typed in roughly 620-630 donors, DQA1 in 522, DPA1 in around 600, and DPB1 in just under 480. High-throughput TCR immunosequencing, statistical association of individual TCRs with disease status, and machine learning were combined to predict cytomegalovirus infection status. A separate validation cohort of 100 to 150 different subjects was used in addition to the 666-subject first cohort. Donor age, sex, ethnicity and CMV serostatus were compiled together with the repertoire data. The paper's findings and limits, for the study overall: A further reported finding was that TCR beta sequences accurately predicted the HLA-A and HLA-B alleles for most subjects in the first cohort. When HLA alleles, especially DR and DQ, strongly co-occurred, TCR associations were difficult to assign to individual alleles. Because counts were too low, around 17 rarely observed V segments, including chromosome 9 orphons, were left out of the earlier analysis of some 600 of the donors. In vitro tests confirmed that a few of the cytomegalovirus-associated TCR beta chains recognize cytomegalovirus antigens. Cytomegalovirus status was reported to be diagnosed by the classifier with high specificity and sensitivity in both the original and validation cohorts. The study listed over 150 TCR beta chains as associated with cytomegalovirus. Linkage disequilibrium might explain the correlated functional status among segregating V segments, but an unknown experimental factor could not be excluded. According to a later analysis, parvovirus B19, influenza, CMV and Epstein-Barr virus appeared linked to several top co-occurrence clusters. A later genetic analysis reported fewer N-insertions in productive TCRs among donors in an Asian-associated ancestry cluster than the roughly 620-donor mean. Most CMV-associated TCR beta chains appeared to be HLA-restricted in a later analysis, and the HLA associations seemed to be driven largely by CMV exposure. At a false discovery rate of 0.05, a later analysis linked some 18,000 TCR beta sequences to specific HLA alleles. A later analysis found that TCR association rates varied across HLA loci, with DRB1 alleles showing the most associated TCRs and HLA-C alleles the fewest. An earlier analysis of 587 of the donors showed that most TCR beta V segments appeared in productive rearrangements either about 90% or about 30% of the time, which broadly matched IMGT annotations. The only immune exposure information available for the cohort was CMV serostatus. Across donors, most TCR sequences were observed very rarely, whereas some public TCRs were present in many individuals. Roughly uniform sequencing depth across donors was assumed in presence/absence analyses, although this assumption may not hold. Only TCR beta chains were sequenced in this cohort, and the absence of alpha or paired-chain data limited detectable features. In a later analysis, HLA-associated TCR beta chains were found to be more clonally expanded and to have lower generation probabilities than equally common non-associated chains. Because HLA typing was unavailable for some donors at each locus, only the typed subset was used in association tests. A later genetic analysis associated a missense DCLRE1C variant with V-gene and J-gene trimming of TCR beta chains, and an independent cohort replicated the association. According to the authors, the approach could potentially be generalized to other disease states and immunological phenotypes. The sequencing pipeline was judged likely to have produced a cluster of highly shared sequence variants as a technical artifact.

Libraries were made using the immunoSEQ multiplex PCR assay. For the multiplex PCR, a mixture combining 60 forward primers for TCR Vbeta segments and 13 reverse primers for TCR Jbeta segments was used. A multiplex PCR assay on genomic DNA amplified the CDR3 region of rearranged TCR beta genes. The amplified TCR beta libraries were sequenced on the Illumina HiSeq System as 87-base-pair reads. Under the source paper's analysis protocol: A later analysis counted tens of millions of unique TCR beta chains across the 670 or so repertoires, and some 12 million of these chains were shared by at least two donors. Raw reads were error-corrected and collapsed into unique sequences by a nearest-neighbor algorithm in which closely related sequences were merged to remove PCR and sequencing errors. V, D and J gene segments were assigned by aligning CDR3 sequences to IMGT reference sequences. For a sequence to be retained, a match of at least six nucleotides to both a V gene segment and a J gene segment was required. A rearrangement counted as productive if the CDR3 had no stop codons and remained in frame with V and J, and every other rearrangement counted as non-productive. CDR3 was defined according to IMGT convention as the region running from the second conserved V-encoded cysteine to the conserved J-encoded phenylalanine. The earlier analysis of approximately 500 of the donors excluded sequences that lacked an unambiguous match to a single V gene segment. An earlier analysis of 587 of the donors called V segments functional above 56.7% productive rearrangements and segregating when the between-donor standard deviation exceeded 5%. A statistical classification framework was built for diagnosing cytomegalovirus status from the catalog of TCR beta chain sequences. In a later analysis, TCR nucleotide sequences were compared against IMGT/GENE-DB human TR gene sequences so that V and J genes could be assigned. Using the TCRdist pipeline, a later analysis assigned CDR3 sequences along with most-parsimonious VDJ recombination scenarios. In a later analysis, each TCR beta chain was defined by its CDR3 amino acid sequence together with its V-gene family, and reads lacking a unique V-gene family were excluded. To address suspected cross-contamination and a sequencing artifact, a later analysis removed roughly 580 highly shared, low-generation-probability nucleotide sequences. A later analysis calculated a clonal expansion index for each public chain from normalized within-repertoire ranks of inferred template counts. A later analysis computed generation probabilities with a VDJ recombination model fitted to out-of-frame rearrangements, and checked the results against IGoR. In a later analysis, hypergeometric tests were used to score TCR-TCR, TCR-HLA and TCR-CMV co-occurrence, with a repertoire-size bias correction applied to TCR pairs. A later analysis estimated false discovery rates by permuting HLA or CMV assignments 20 times. A later analysis grouped co-occurring TCRs with DBSCAN, adding TCRdist sequence similarity when clustering within HLA-allele-positive subsets. For co-occurrence clustering, repertoires with fewer than 30,000 or more than 120,000 public chains were excluded, along with roughly 5 repertoires with anomalous nucleotide sharing. TCRdb took over this immuneACCESS table, retaining in-frame rearrangements with V and J assigned. Such tables are incomplete; in checked studies, under half of the missing clones stem from an unresolved V gene, and the remainder is unexplained. Clone size and V and J calls were adopted from that table, with D and trimming inferred from the DNA. For this sample the table gives some 85,000 clones, of which over 70% were detected only once. The top ten clonotypes cover about 3.1% of the sample.

As regards this clone: What antigen it recognizes has not been identified. Per-base quality was not reported, and no clone a single base away is much larger than it.

The cohort was made up of 500 to 800 healthy bone marrow donors. Cohort members were all nominally healthy when sampled, although unrecorded immune exposures were likely present. The donor tested CMV seronegative, placing the donor among the 350 to 400 seronegative members of the cohort. A peripheral blood sample was provided by each donor, and peripheral blood mononuclear cells were used for TCR beta sequencing. The Qiagen DNeasy Blood Extraction Kit was used to extract genomic DNA from the blood cell samples. The receptor's source is a man aged 35 to 55 in good health and CMV-seronegative. Material: PBMCs.

The nucleotides are TGTGCCAGCAGCCTCGGAGGTAGCGGGGGGGCAGAGACCCAGTACTTC. Its translation reads: CASSLGGSGGAETQYF. The sequence links TRBV5-4 to TRBJ2-5; TRBD2 lines up with 11 middle nucleotides. The CDR3 holds 16 amino acids from the cysteine to the phenylalanine. Only the CDR3 portion is preserved as DNA: 48 bases, with reading frame beginning at the first base. In the germline V gene (reference sequence), CDR1 corresponds to SGHNT and CDR2 to YYREEE. V loses 4 bases at its end and J loses 4 bases; junction bases beyond the gene matches: 9.